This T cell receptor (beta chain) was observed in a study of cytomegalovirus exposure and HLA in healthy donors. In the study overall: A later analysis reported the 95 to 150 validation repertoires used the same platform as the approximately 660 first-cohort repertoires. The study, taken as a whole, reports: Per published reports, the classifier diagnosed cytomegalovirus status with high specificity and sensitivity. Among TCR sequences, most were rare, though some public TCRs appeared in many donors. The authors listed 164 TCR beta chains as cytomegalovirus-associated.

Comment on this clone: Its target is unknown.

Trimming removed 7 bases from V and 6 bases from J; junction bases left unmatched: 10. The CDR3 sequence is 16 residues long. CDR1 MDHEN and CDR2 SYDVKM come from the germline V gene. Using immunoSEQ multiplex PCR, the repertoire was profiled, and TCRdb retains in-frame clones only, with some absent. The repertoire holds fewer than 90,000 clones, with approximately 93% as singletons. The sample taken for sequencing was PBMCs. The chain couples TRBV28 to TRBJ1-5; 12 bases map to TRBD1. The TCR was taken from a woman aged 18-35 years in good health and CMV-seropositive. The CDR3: CASTQPGTGGGQPQHF. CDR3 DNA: TGTGCCAGCACTCAACCGGGGACAGGGGGCGGTCAGCCCCAGCATTTT.